This entry lists 11 T cell receptor beta chains sequenced from one sample in a study of blood T cell repertoires in COVID-19 (dated by TCRdb to about 2020). The library relied on the immunoSEQ multiplex PCR assay. In TCRdb, the immuneACCESS table is reduced to in-frame sequences with V and J assigned. These tables do not hold every clone; where another copy was compared, an unresolved V gene accounts for under half, and the others remain unexplained. For this sample there are tens of thousands of clones; over 80% appear just once. Roughly 50% of the sample is in the top ten clones. The sequenced sample consisted of peripheral blood. These receptors were taken from a man aged 70 or older with acute or convalescent COVID-19.

The chain combines TRBV5-1 with TRBJ2-3; TRBD2 is a possible D gene (6 bases). In germline, CDR1 is SGHRS, CDR2 YFSETQ. The V gene lost 4 bases and the J gene lost 5 bases, with 17 bases spanning the gap. CDR3 size: 15 residues. Here the CDR3 reads CASSPPGAGKDTQYF. The CDR3 region has the DNA TGCGCCAGCAGCCCCCCAGGCGCGGGGAAAGATACGCAGTATTTT.

This clone was counted a few times. The J gene is TRBJ2-4, the V gene TRBV7-2; 10 bases map to TRBD1. The V gene's germline CDR1 is SGHTA and CDR2 FQGNSA. The ends lost 2 bases at V and 15 bases at J; junction bases unmatched: 4. The CDR3 consists of 12 residues. Written as DNA, the CDR3 is TGTGCCAGCAGCTTATCGGGACAGGGGCCGTACTTC. It encodes CASSLSGQGPYF.

V gene TRBV5-1 combines with J gene TRBJ2-3, with 9 bases aligning to TRBD2. J was trimmed by 2 bases and V by 4 bases; bases with no gene match: 8. The CDR3 has 16 residues. Germline lookup yields CDR1 SGHRS and CDR2 YFSETQ. CDR3 region: CASSRGSSGITDTQYF. Here the CDR3 DNA reads TGCGCCAGCAGCCGCGGGTCTAGCGGGATCACAGATACGCAGTATTTT.

The chain employs TRBV25-1 and TRBJ1-6; D remains ambiguous. CDR1 is MGHDK and CDR2 is SYGVNS in the germline V gene. The CDR3 totals 13 residues. V was pared by 7 bases and J by 0 bases, with 4 bases between. The CDR3 bases are TGTGCCAGCACGAGCTCCTATAATTCACCCCTCCACTTT. This sequence encodes CASTSSYNSPLHF.

The genes are TRBV27 and TRBJ1-3; 8 positions match TRBD1. The CDR3 has 13 amino acids. The junction had 1 base not matched to a gene; V was cut back by 8 bases and J by 1 base. Germline-derived CDR1 and CDR2 are MNHEY and SMNVEV (reference sequence). The CDR3 sequence is CASQGASGNTIYF. The CDR3 DNA follows: TGTGCCAGCCAGGGGGCTTCTGGAAACACCATATATTTT.

The chain uses TRBV28 and TRBJ1-6; D perhaps matches TRBD1 (5 bases). The CDR3 has 19 amino acids. CDR1 MDHEN and CDR2 SYDVKM come from the germline V gene. V lost 0 bases and J lost 6, with 21 bases in between. The CDR3 nucleotides are TGTGCCAGCAGTTTATGGACGGGAGGGGTTACCGGTTTTAATTCACCCCTCCACTTT. Its translation is CASSLWTGGVTGFNSPLHF.

This clone was seen a few times. The chain carries TRBV11-2 and TRBJ1-6; maybe TRBD1 (5 bases). V was shortened by 3 bases and J by 11 bases, with 17 bases between the two germline ends. This CDR3 is built from 15 residues. From germline, CDR1 is SGHAT and CDR2 FQNNGV. The CDR3 spells CASSFQGTGGTPLHF. CDR3 bases: TGTGCCAGCAGCTTTCAAGGGACCGGGGGGACACCCCTCCACTTT.

The chain is built from TRBV5-1 and TRBJ1-1, with TRBD1 matching 10 bases. The CDR3 is 14 residues long. Trimming at V came to 7 bases and at J to 1 base, leaving 4 bases not matched to a gene. Germline V lookup: CDR1 SGHRS, CDR2 YFSETQ. The CDR3 coding sequence is TGCGCCAGCCAAGGACAGGGGGAGAACACTGAAGCTTTCTTT. Translating gives CASQGQGENTEAFF. Drawing the rest from reference TRBV5-1 and TRBJ1-1, the complete variable domain is KAGVTQTPRYLIKTRGQQVTLSCSPISGHRSVSWYQQTPGQGLQFLFEYFSETQRNKGNFPGRFSGRQFSNSRSEMNVSTLELGDSALYLCASQGQGENTEAFFGQGTRLTVV.

The chain joins TRBV3-1 (or the pseudogene TRBV3-2) to TRBJ1-3; 7 bases match TRBD1. The trim removed 4 bases at V and 0 bases at J, leaving 6 bases unmatched. CDR3 size: 16 residues. Looked up from germline, CDR1 is LGHDT and CDR2 is YNNKEL (reference sequence). CDR3 coding DNA: TGTGCCAGCAGCCTTCTGGGGACAGTCTCTGGAAACACCATATATTTT. As protein: CASSLLGTVSGNTIYF.

The chain has TRBV18 and TRBJ1-5; D gene unclear. Germline lookup yields CDR1 KGHSH and CDR2 LQKENI. V was clipped by 6 bases and J by 6 bases, with 24 bases between them. CDR3 size: 17 residues. CDR3 sequence reads: CASSATTGGVEGQPQHF. In DNA form, the CDR3 reads TGTGCCAGCTCCGCCACCACGGGCGGGGTCGAGGGTCAGCCCCAGCATTTT.

The chain recombines TRBV6-5 with TRBJ2-5; a weak D match, TRBD2 (7 bases). V was clipped by 7 bases and J by 3 bases, with 18 bases between them. The germline V gene encodes CDR1 MNHEY and CDR2 SVGAGI. The CDR3 loop spans 15 amino acids. The CDR3 is CASNKGEGGEETQYF. CDR3 coding DNA: TGTGCCAGCAACAAAGGCGAGGGGGGGGAAGAGACCCAGTACTTC.